These T cell receptor beta chains were read from a single sample in a study of blood T cells in healthy people across ages. A single record per CDR3 protein comes from TCRdb applying MiXCR to the 5' RACE reads. The sample carries 1.4 million to 1.5 million distinct CDR3 sequences, about 40% recorded once. The sequenced sample consisted of blood. The receptors here all came from a woman between 18 and 29 years old in good health. The CDR3 runs from the conserved cysteine through the conserved F or W. A D gene is named only where the DNA matches it firmly. The size field is filled for only some rows; it gives once, few, many or a size class.

>TRBV4-1|19|-|-|TRBJ1-1
TGCGCCAGCAGCCAAGACCGGTGGGAAACAGGGATGTCCAACACTGAAGCTTTCTTT
CASSQDRWETGMSNTEAFF
>TRBV18|14|-|few|TRBJ1-1
TGTGCCAGCTCACCTAACACAGGGAACACTGAAGCTTTCTTT
CASSPNTGNTEAFF
>TRBV27|15|-|-|TRBJ2-5
TGTGCCAGCAGTCGCGGGACAGCCGTGGGGGAGACCCAGTACTTC
CASSRGTAVGETQYF
>TRBV5-1|14|TRBD1|few|TRBJ2-3
TGCGCCAGCAGCGCGCAGGGGGTAACAGATACGCAGTATTTT
CASSAQGVTDTQYF
>TRBV7-8|13|-|-|TRBJ1-2
TGTGCCAGCAGCTTAGCGCAGTGGCTCGGCTACACCTTC
CASSLAQWLGYTF
>TRBV29-1|13|-|-|TRBJ2-3
TGCAGCGTTTGCCGGGGGATCACAGATACGCAGTATTTT
CSVCRGITDTQYF
>TRBV25-1|17|-|once|TRBJ2-6
TGTGCCAGCAGTGATGGTTTCAAGGGGGCTGGGGCCAACGTCCTGACTTTC
CASSDGFKGAGANVLTF
>TRBV12-3/TRBV12-4|14|-|-|TRBJ2-5
TGTGCCAGCAGTTTAGATATTGCTGGGCGAGAGCAGTACTTC
CASSLDIAGREQYF
>TRBV29-1|15|TRBD2|-|TRBJ2-2
TGCAGCGTTGAGGCGGGGGGGGCCAACACCGGGGAGCTGTTTTTT
CSVEAGGANTGELFF
>TRBV5-1|16|TRBD1|-|TRBJ2-2
TGCGCCAGCAGACCTCGACAGGGTTTGAACACCGGGGAGCTGTTTTTT
CASRPRQGLNTGELFF
>TRBV7-2|14|TRBD1|once|TRBJ1-6
TGTGCCAGCCGCTACAGGGGTGGCGATTCACCCCTCCACTTT
CASRYRGGDSPLHF
>TRBV21-1|14|-|-|TRBJ1-4
TGTGCCAGCAGCAAAGGGGGGCCGGGTGAAAAACTGTTTTTT
CASSKGGPGEKLFF
>TRBV6-1|13|-|few|TRBJ2-2
TGTGCCAGCAGCCGCACAGGGTCCGGGGAGCTGTTTTTT
CASSRTGSGELFF
>TRBV7-8|16|-|-|TRBJ2-3
TGTGCCAGCAGCTTATTCAGGGAGTCTGGCACAGATACGCAGTATTTT
CASSLFRESGTDTQYF
>TRBV6-2/TRBV6-3|15|-|-|TRBJ1-1
TGTGCCAGCAGTTACTGGGCAGGGTCGAACACTGAAGCTTTCTTT
CASSYWAGSNTEAFF
>TRBV12-3/TRBV12-4|13|-|-|TRBJ2-1
TGTGCCAGCAGTTTTGTCTATGGGGATGAGCAGTTCTTC
CASSFVYGDEQFF
>TRBV3-1|16|-|-|TRBJ2-2
TGTGCCAGCAGCCCCGCGGCCGGGACCAACACCGGGGAGCTGTTTTTT
CASSPAAGTNTGELFF
>TRBV2|15|-|-|TRBJ1-6
TGTGCCAGCAGAGCTCGTACGGTTCAGGCTTCACCCCTCCACTTT
CASRARTVQASPLHF
>TRBV6-1|14|-|-|TRBJ2-5
TGTGCCACTGATGGCCAGGGGGGCGGCTCGGAGCAGTACTTC
CATDGQGGGSEQYF
>TRBV9|14|-|-|TRBJ2-7
TGTGCCAGCAGCGTAGTGCCGAGCTCCTACGAGCAGTACTTC
CASSVVPSSYEQYF
>TRBV11-2|17|-|many|TRBJ2-5
TGTGCCAGCAGCCCCCACCTAGTCAGGACAGAACAAGAGACCCAGTACTTC
CASSPHLVRTEQETQYF
>TRBV20-1|14|-|few|TRBJ2-1
TGCAGTGCTAGAGGGCAGGGGAATTACAATGAGCAGTTCTTC
CSARGQGNYNEQFF
>TRBV30|14|-|few|TRBJ2-1
TGTGCCTGGTCTTTAGGGATCTCAGGCAGGGAGCAGTTCTTC
CAWSLGISGREQFF
>TRBV6-1|12|-|-|TRBJ1-2
TGTGCCAGCACCGAGGTGTTTTGGGGCTACACCTTC
CASTEVFWGYTF
>TRBV3-1|16|-|-|TRBJ2-4
TGTGCCAGCAGCCAAGATTCGGGGGCAGGCAAAAACATTCAGTACTTC
CASSQDSGAGKNIQYF
>TRBV20-1|13|-|few|TRBJ1-2
TGCAGTGCTAGCTTGGGAACTAACTATGGCTACACCTTC
CSASLGTNYGYTF
>TRBV5-1|16|TRBD1|once|TRBJ2-3
TGCGCCAGCAGCTTGCAGGGGGCCCCGAGCACAGATACGCAGTATTTT
CASSLQGAPSTDTQYF
>TRBV6-2/TRBV6-3|13|-|-|TRBJ2-7
TGTGCCAGCAGTTACTACAGGGTGTACGAGCAGTACTTC
CASSYYRVYEQYF
>TRBV7-9|15|-|-|TRBJ2-7
TGTGCCAGCAGCTTAGCGAACATGGGACATCCGGAGCAGTACTTC
CASSLANMGHPEQYF
>TRBV28|13|-|once|TRBJ2-1
TGTGCCAGTACCACCACCGGGTGGTCTGAGCAGTTCTTC
CASTTTGWSEQFF
>TRBV11-2|12|-|once|TRBJ2-7
TGTGCCAGCAGGGGGGCCTACAATGAGCAGTACTTC
CASRGAYNEQYF
>TRBV12-3/TRBV12-4|16|-|once|TRBJ2-3
TGTGCCAGCAGCTACGCCCGGGGTGGGGGCACAGATACGCAGTATTTT
CASSYARGGGTDTQYF
>TRBV27|16|TRBD2|-|TRBJ2-1
TGTGCCAGCAGTCCTCTGGTAGCGGGAGTACGGGTTGAGCAGTTCTTC
CASSPLVAGVRVEQFF
>TRBV7-8|18|TRBD1|-|TRBJ1-5
TGTGCCAGCAGCTTAGCGGACAGGGGTAATGTCAAGAATCAGCCCCAGCATTTT
CASSLADRGNVKNQPQHF
>TRBV7-9|17|TRBD2|few|TRBJ2-1
TGTGCCAGCAGCCACCCGCCGGAAGCGGGACCCTACAATGAGCAGTTCTTC
CASSHPPEAGPYNEQFF
>TRBV20-1|13|-|many|TRBJ2-1
TGCAGTGCTAGGAGTGGAGTCCTCCGTGAGCAGTTCTTC
CSARSGVLREQFF
>TRBV12-5|14|TRBD2|-|TRBJ2-1
TGTGCTAGTGGCAGCGGGGGGGGAGGGAATGAGCAGTTCTTC
CASGSGGGGNEQFF
>TRBV7-3|15|-|few|TRBJ2-1
TGTGCCAGCAGCTTCCTCCCCAGGGGTTACAATGAGCAGTTCTTC
CASSFLPRGYNEQFF
>TRBV2|16|TRBD1|-|TRBJ1-2
TGTGCCAGCAGCGAAACCAGACAGGGACTGGGGTATGGCTACACCTTC
CASSETRQGLGYGYTF
>TRBV27|12|-|many|TRBJ2-1
TGTGCCAGCAGCCCGAGCGGGAATGAGCAGTTCTTC
CASSPSGNEQFF
>TRBV27|12|-|few|TRBJ2-7
TGTGCCAGCCATGGTAACTCCTACGAGCAGTACTTC
CASHGNSYEQYF
>TRBV7-2|16|TRBD2|few|TRBJ2-7
TGTGCCAGCAGCTTAGCGACTAGCGGGAGGTACTACGAGCAGTACTTC
CASSLATSGRYYEQYF
>TRBV19|13|-|-|TRBJ1-1
TGTGCCAGTAGTATAGGGTTCAACACTGAAGCTTTCTTT
CASSIGFNTEAFF
>TRBV6-6|16|TRBD1|-|TRBJ1-1
TGTGCCAGCAGTTACTCCAGGGACAGGGGGATGACTGAAGCTTTCTTT
CASSYSRDRGMTEAFF
>TRBV20-1|14|TRBD2|few|TRBJ2-5
TGCAGTGCTACCGGGACTAGCGGGGGAGAGACCCAGTACTTC
CSATGTSGGETQYF
>TRBV21-1|12|-|-|TRBJ1-2
TGTGCCAGGAGCGTAACTAACTATGGCTACACCTTC
CARSVTNYGYTF
>TRBV12-3/TRBV12-4|14|-|few|TRBJ2-3
TGTGCCACCAAACCCTCCCCCGGGACAGATACGCAGTATTTT
CATKPSPGTDTQYF
>TRBV15|12|TRBD1|-|TRBJ2-7
TGTGCCACCAGCTTAGAACAGGGGAAGCAGTACTTC
CATSLEQGKQYF
>TRBV3-1|15|-|-|TRBJ2-1
TGTGCCAGCAGCCGAGGCGGGACCTCGTACAATGAGCAGTTCTTC
CASSRGGTSYNEQFF
>TRBV7-9|16|TRBD2|-|TRBJ2-7
TGTGCCAGCAGCTTAGTAAGCGGGGGGTCCCAAAACGAGCAGTACTTC
CASSLVSGGSQNEQYF
>TRBV20-1|12|-|few|TRBJ2-1
TGCAGTGTCCCGTACCAGTACAATGAGCAGTTCTTC
CSVPYQYNEQFF
>TRBV5-1|15|-|-|TRBJ1-2
TGCGCCAGCACCCTATCCTATCAGTCTAACTATGGCTACACCTTC
CASTLSYQSNYGYTF
>TRBV5-4|14|-|-|TRBJ2-3
TGTGCCAGCAGCAATCGCGTGGAGATGGATACGCAGTATTTT
CASSNRVEMDTQYF
>TRBV5-1|15|TRBD1|few|TRBJ2-3
TGCGCCAGCGGTCTTAGTGGGACAGCCACAGATACGCAGTATTTT
CASGLSGTATDTQYF
>TRBV7-9|14|TRBD1|-|TRBJ2-7
TGTGCCAGCAGCTTAGAAGCCAGGGGGTCCGAGCAGTACTTC
CASSLEARGSEQYF
>TRBV5-1|13|-|once|TRBJ1-2
TGCGCCGGCAGCCTGGGGACCGAGACGGGCTACACCTTC
CAGSLGTETGYTF
>TRBV4-1|14|-|-|TRBJ1-1
TGCGCCAGCAGCCCTTACGACACGTTCACTGAAGCTTTCTTT
CASSPYDTFTEAFF
>TRBV20-1|15|TRBD1|few|TRBJ1-5
TGCAGTGCTCCGGGACAGGGTGATAGCAATCAGCCCCAGCATTTT
CSAPGQGDSNQPQHF
>TRBV7-3|18|TRBD2|-|TRBJ2-3
TGTGCCAGCAGCTTATACCCCGGACTAGCGGGGGGTCCAGATACGCAGTATTTT
CASSLYPGLAGGPDTQYF
>TRBV2|13|-|-|TRBJ1-4
TGTGCCAGCTCGACAGGCCGGAATGAAAAACTGTTTTTT
CASSTGRNEKLFF